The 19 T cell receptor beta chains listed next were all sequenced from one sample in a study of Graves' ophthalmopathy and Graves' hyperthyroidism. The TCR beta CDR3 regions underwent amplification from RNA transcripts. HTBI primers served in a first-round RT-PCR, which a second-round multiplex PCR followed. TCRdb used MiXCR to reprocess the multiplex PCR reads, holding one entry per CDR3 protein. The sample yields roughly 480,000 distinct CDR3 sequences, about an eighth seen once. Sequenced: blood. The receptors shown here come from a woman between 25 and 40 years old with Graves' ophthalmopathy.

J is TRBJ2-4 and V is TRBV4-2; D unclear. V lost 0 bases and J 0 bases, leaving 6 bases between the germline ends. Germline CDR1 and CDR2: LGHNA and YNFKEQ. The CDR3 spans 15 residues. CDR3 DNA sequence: TGTGCCAGCAGCCAAGAGGAGCAAGCCAAAAACATTCAGTACTTC. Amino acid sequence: CASSQEEQAKNIQYF.

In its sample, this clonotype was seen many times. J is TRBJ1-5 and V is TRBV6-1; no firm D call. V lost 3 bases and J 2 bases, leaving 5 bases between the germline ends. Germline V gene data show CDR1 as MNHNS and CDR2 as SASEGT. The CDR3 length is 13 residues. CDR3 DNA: TGTGCCAGCAGTGACAGAGGCAATCAGCCCCAGCATTTT. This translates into CASSDRGNQPQHF.

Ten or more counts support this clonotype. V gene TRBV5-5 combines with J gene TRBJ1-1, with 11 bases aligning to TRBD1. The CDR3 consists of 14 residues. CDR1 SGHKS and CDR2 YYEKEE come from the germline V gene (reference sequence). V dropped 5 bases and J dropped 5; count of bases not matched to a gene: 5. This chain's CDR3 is CASRPDRGRTEAFF. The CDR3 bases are TGTGCCAGCAGACCGGACAGGGGGCGAACTGAAGCTTTCTTT.

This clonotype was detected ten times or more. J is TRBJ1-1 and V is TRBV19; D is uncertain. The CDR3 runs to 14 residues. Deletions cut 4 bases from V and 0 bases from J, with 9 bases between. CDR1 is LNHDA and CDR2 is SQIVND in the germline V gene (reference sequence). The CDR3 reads CASSTDGMNTEAFF. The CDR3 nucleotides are TGTGCCAGTAGTACGGACGGCATGAACACTGAAGCTTTCTTT.

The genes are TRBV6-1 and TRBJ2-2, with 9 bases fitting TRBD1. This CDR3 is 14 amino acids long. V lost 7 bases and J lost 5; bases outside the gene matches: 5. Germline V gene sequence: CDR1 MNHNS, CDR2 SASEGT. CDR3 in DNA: TGTGCCAGCATCGGGACAGGGCGGACCGGGGAGCTGTTTTTT. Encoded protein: CASIGTGRTGELFF.

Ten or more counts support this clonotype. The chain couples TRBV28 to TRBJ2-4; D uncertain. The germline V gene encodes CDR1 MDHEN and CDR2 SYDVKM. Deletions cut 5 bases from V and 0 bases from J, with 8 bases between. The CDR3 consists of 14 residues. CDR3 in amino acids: CASSPAPAKNIQYF. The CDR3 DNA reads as TGTGCCAGCAGTCCGGCCCCAGCCAAAAACATTCAGTACTTC.

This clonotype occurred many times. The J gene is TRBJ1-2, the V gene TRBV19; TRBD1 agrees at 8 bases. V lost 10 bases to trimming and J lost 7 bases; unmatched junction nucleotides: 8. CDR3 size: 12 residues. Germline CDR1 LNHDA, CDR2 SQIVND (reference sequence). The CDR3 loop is CATGQGLSGYTF. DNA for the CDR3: TGTGCCACCGGACAGGGATTGTCTGGCTACACCTTC.

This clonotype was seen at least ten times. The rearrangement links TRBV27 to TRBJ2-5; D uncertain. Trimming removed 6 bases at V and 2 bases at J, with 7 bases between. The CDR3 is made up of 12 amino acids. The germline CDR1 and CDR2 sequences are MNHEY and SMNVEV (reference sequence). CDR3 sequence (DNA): TGTGCCAGCAGAAGTATTCAAGAGACCCAGTACTTC. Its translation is CASRSIQETQYF.

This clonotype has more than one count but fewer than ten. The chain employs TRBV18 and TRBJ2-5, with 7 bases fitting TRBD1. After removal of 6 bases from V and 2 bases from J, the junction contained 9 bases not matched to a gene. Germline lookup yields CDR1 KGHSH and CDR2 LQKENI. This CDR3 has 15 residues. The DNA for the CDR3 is TGTGCCAGCTCTCCCTCCGGGACAGAGCAAGAGACCCAGTACTTC. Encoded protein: CASSPSGTEQETQYF.

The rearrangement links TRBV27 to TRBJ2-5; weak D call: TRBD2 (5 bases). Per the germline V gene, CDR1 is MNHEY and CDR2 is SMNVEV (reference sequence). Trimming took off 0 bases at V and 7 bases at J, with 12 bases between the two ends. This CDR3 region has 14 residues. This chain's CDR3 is CASSLSSGVGTQYF. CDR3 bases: TGTGCCAGCAGTTTATCTTCCGGGGTCGGGACCCAGTACTTC.

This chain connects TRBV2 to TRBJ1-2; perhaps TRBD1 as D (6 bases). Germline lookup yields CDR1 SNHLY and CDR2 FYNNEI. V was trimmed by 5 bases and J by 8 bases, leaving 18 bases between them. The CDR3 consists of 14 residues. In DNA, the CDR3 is TGTGCCAGCAGTCAGCAAACCAGGGGTTCCGGCTACACCTTC. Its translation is CASSQQTRGSGYTF.

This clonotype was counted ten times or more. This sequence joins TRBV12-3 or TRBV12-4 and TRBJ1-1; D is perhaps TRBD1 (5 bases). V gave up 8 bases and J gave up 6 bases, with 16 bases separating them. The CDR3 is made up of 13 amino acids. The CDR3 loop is CASRPLQGSEAFF. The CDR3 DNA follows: TGTGCCAGCCGCCCCCTCCAGGGCTCTGAAGCTTTCTTT.

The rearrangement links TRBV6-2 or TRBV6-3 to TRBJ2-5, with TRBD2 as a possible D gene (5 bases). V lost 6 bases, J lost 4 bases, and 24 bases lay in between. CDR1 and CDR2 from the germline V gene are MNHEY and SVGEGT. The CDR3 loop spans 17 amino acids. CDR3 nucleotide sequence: TGTGCCAGCAGCCTGGGAACAGTAATATCACGGGGAGAGACCCAGTACTTC. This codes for CASSLGTVISRGETQYF.

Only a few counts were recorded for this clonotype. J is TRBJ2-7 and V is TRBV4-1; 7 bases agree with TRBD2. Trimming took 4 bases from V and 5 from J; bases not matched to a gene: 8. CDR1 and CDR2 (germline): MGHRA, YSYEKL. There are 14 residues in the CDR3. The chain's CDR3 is CASSRDYLGDEQYF. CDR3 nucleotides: TGCGCCAGCAGCCGGGACTACCTTGGGGACGAGCAGTACTTC.

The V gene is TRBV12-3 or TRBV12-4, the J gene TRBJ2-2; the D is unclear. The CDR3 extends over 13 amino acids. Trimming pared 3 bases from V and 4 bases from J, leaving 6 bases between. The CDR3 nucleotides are TGTGCCAGCAGTTTTAAGGCCACCGGGGAGCTGTTTTTT. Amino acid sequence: CASSFKATGELFF.

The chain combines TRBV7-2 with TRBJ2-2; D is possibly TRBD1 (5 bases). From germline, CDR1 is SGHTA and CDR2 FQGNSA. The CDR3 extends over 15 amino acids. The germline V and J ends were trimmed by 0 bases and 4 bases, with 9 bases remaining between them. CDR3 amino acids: CASSLAGASTGELFF. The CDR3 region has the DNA TGTGCCAGCAGCTTAGCAGGGGCGAGCACCGGGGAGCTGTTTTTT.

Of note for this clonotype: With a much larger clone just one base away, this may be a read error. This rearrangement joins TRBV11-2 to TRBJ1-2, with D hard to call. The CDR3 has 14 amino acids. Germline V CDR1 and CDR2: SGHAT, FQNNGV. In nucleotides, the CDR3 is TGTGTCAGCAGCTTGTCCGCGGACGCGACCGGCTACACCTTC. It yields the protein CVSSLSADATGYTF. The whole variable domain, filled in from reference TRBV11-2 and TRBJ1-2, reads EAGVAQSPRYKIIEKRQSVAFWCNPISGHATLYWYQQILGQGPKLLIQFQNNGVVDDSQLPKDRFSAERLKGVDSTLKIQPAKLEDSAVYLCVSSLSADATGYTFGSGTRLTVV.

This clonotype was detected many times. CDR3 nucleotides: TGTGCCTGGAGTCGGGTGGTGGCCGGGGAGCTGTTTTTT. It codes for CAWSRVVAGELFF. V usage is TRBV30 and J usage is TRBJ2-2; no clear D. Trimming removed 2 bases from V and 6 bases from J, with 10 bases in between. Germline V gene data show CDR1 as GTSNPN and CDR2 as SVGIG (reference sequence). This CDR3 is 13 amino acids long.

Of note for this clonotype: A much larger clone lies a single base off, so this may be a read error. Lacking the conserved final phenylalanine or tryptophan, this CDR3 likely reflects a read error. The DNA of the CDR3 is TGTGCCAGCAGCTCGACCCTAACGGTCGTCGGGGAGCTGTTTGTT. Amino acid sequence: CASSSTLTVVGELFV. The rearrangement uses TRBV7-2 and TRBJ2-2, with D unresolved. This CDR3 comprises 15 residues. Per germline, CDR1 SGHTA and CDR2 FQGNSA. The V end lost 4 bases, the J end lost 7 bases, and 16 bases lay between the germline ends.